This TCR beta chain was sequenced in a study of long-term antiretroviral therapy in people with HIV (dated by TCRdb to the early 2020s). Background for the entire study: Collection of the earliest samples took place about a decade ahead of the 2015 WHO recommendation for immediate ART, at a time when ART was typically delayed until CD4 counts fell. Whether ART initiation and durable HIV suppression were associated with changes in peripheral blood TRB repertoire composition and diversity was tested in a retrospective serial study. From some 27 adults with confirmed HIV infection, the cohort provided approximately 190 cryopreserved PBMC samples, gathered serially across a mean of approximately six years (range 1-12). Among the 30 to 35 participants with HIV, eleven were female. No cross-contamination during QIAcube processing turned up in test extractions that ran a monoclonal T-cell line alongside about 35 polyclonal samples.

Overall results and qualifications from the work: Inferences about post-ART repertoire changes are limited because no data were available on ART adherence, viral resistance or therapy changes. Expanded TRB clones identified before ART initiation dominated the repertoire at all time points, although this dominance fluctuated and declined in many PLHIV after ART. Starting ART was linked to a significant rise in TRB diversity, yet even with long-term ART the diversity remained significantly lower than in transplant donor controls. The samples span the years 2004 to 2017, and the ART regimens used may be less effective than current regimens. Because pre-ART samples had limited cell numbers, unsorted PBMC were profiled rather than sorted CD4+ and CD8+ T cells. HIV repertoires had narrower CDR3 length ranges than controls, and the network structure suggested an antigen-experienced repertoire that shifted only slightly toward naive after ART. Limited PBMC availability meant only the TCR beta chain was sequenced, without alpha chain pairing.

Worth noting for this clone: The antigen it binds to is not known. Per-nucleotide qualities are absent, and no much larger clonotype sits a single base away.

For CDR1 and CDR2, the germline V gene lists LGHNA and YSLEER. The CDR3 covers 15 residues, taking in both the cysteine and the phenylalanine. The kept DNA is CDR3 alone, 45 bases in frame from the first base. V and J are trimmed by 4 bases and 2 bases, and the gene matches miss 3 bases of the junction. Participants were included only if at least one PBMC sample before ART initiation and at least two post-ART samples were available. All participants with HIV were treated in the United States of America. Before DNA extraction, cryopreserved samples of about 0.95-11 million PBMC were thawed and then washed. At the time of the earliest PBMC sample, participants with HIV were aged between roughly 20 and 60 years. PBMC samples from each participant spanned 1-4 timepoints before ART initiation and 2-8 timepoints after ART initiation, with a median of 7 samples. For every participant, serial HIV viral load, CD4+ T-cell count, ART history and demographic data were obtained. A Qiagen kit on a QIAcube was used to extract genomic DNA from unsorted PBMC, with samples processed in batches of 12.

The immunoSEQ hsTCRB v3.0 assay was used at survey level resolution to sequence the TRB variable region. The targeted TRB sequencing depth was 40,000-50,000 T-cell genomes per sample. An Illumina MiSeq with a v3 150-cycle kit was used to sequence the pooled TRB libraries. In the authors' own workflow: Analysis of repertoires was carried out in R inside a reproducible Nextflow workflow spanning QC, data transformation and analysis. LymphoSeq2, an R package for exploring AIRR-Seq data, was used to implement custom analyses. Four samples that yielded fewer than 5000 total TRB sequences were excluded, so that 150 to 200 HIV repertoires were analyzed. Of the 188 retained HIV repertoires, approximately 60 were collected before and approximately 130 after ART initiation. Each repertoire was downsampled to 5000 TRB nucleotide sequences, and summary statistics were averaged across 100 downsampling iterations. TRB sequences were retained for analysis only if CDR3 regions of at least seven amino acids were present. Two measures captured diversity: a Shannon entropy-derived clonality score and the Gini coefficient. In the repertoire networks, any two of the top 5000 CDR3 amino acid sequences were linked whenever the two sequences differed by an edit distance of one. For TRB CDR3 amino acid sequences, antigen specificity groups and MHC restriction were predicted with GLIPH2. Known CMV, EBV, HIV or tissue antigen associations were flagged by matching CDR3 amino acid sequences against VDJdb and McPAS-TCR. Pre-ART, post-ART and control groups were compared with Wilcoxon signed-rank tests and Holm-Bonferroni correction. The immuneACCESS repertoire file appears here via TCRdb, limited to in-frame rearrangements. These files lack a portion of the clones; in checked studies, under half of the deficit traces to unresolved V genes, and the cause of the others is not known. V and J calls and clone size are copied from that table; D and trimming were computed from the DNA. The sample table shows more than 20,000 clones, and under 90% are seen once. Around 15% of the sample goes to the ten largest clones.

This TCR was recovered from a woman aged 18 to 35 with HIV. The sample in question was unsorted PBMCs, obtained at the start of antiretroviral therapy, before treatment. The rearrangement combines TRBV4-3 with TRBJ2-1; the central 9 bases match TRBD1. The DNA sequence is as follows: TGCGCCAGCAGCCGGGACAGGGATACCTACAATGAGCAGTTCTTC. It codes for CASSRDRDTYNEQFF.